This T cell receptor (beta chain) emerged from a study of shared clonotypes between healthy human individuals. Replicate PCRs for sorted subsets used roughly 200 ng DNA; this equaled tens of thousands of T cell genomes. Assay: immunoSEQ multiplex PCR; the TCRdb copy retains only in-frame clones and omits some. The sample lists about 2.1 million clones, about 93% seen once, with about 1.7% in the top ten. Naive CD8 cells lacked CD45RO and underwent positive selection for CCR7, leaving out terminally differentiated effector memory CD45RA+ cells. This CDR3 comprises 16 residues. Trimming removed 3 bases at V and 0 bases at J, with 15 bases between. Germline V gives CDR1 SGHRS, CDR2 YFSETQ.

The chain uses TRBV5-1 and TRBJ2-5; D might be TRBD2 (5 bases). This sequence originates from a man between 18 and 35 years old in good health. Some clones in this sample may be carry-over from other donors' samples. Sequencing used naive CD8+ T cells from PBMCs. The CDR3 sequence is CASSWGARADQETQYF. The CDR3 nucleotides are TGCGCCAGCAGCTGGGGTGCGAGGGCGGACCAAGAGACCCAGTACTTC.